This T cell receptor (beta chain) is drawn from a study of long-term antiretroviral therapy in people with HIV. Study-wide results and limits: For ART adherence, viral resistance and therapy changes, no data were available.

Survey-level immunoSEQ v3.0 assays were run. Generated by immunoSEQ multiplex PCR, the TCRdb table keeps only in-frame clones and is missing some. Of under 45,000 clones detected, about 85% appear once; the ten largest clones hold about 5.7%. There were no participants with HIV treated outside the United States. Held in samples before DNA extraction were 1-10 million cryopreserved PBMC. Turning to this clone: Its antigen is as yet unknown.

The CDR3 is made up of 13 amino acids. Germline V gene lookup returns CDR1 SNHLY and CDR2 FYNNEI. Between the trimmed V and J ends, which lost 5 bases and 4 bases, there was a span of 12 bases. This TCR derives from a woman between 45 and 65 years old with HIV. The gene calls are TRBV2 and TRBJ2-7; possibly TRBD1 or TRBD2 for D (6 bases each). Sequencing was performed on unsorted PBMCs, taken 3.1 years after starting antiretroviral therapy. DNA for the CDR3: TGTGCCAGCAGTTGGCAGGGGAGGTACGAGCAGTACTTC. This encodes CASSWQGRYEQYF.